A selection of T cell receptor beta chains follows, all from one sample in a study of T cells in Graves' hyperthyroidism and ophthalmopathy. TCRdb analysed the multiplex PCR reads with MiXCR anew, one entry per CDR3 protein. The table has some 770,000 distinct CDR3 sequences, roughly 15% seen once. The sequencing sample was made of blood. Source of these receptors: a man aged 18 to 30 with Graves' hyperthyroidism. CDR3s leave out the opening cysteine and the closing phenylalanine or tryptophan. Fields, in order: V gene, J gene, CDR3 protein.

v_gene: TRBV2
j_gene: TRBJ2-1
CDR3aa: ASPPSGYNEQF

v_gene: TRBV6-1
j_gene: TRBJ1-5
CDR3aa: ASRELGQGGQPQH

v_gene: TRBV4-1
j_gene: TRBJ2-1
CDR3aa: ASSQGSGSYNEQF

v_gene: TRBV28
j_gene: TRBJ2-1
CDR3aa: ASRTSGRSSYNEQF

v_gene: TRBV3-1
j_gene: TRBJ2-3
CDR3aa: ASSHRQGGADTQY

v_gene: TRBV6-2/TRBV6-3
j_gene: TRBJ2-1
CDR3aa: ASVPGTKYNEQF

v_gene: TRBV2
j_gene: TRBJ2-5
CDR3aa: ASSEPRGRETQY

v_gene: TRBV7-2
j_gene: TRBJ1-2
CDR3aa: ASRQGGGYGYT

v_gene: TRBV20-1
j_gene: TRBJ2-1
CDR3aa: SASLGRDRPQF

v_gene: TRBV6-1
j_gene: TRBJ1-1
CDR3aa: ASRLRTAQEDTEAF

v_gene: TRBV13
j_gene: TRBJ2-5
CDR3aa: ASSPTGPQETQY

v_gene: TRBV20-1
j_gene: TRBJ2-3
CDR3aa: SARADRATDTQY

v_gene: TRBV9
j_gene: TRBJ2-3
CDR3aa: ASSGDRGTGSSTDTQY

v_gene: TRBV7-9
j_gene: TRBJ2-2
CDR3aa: ASSLGVAENTGELF

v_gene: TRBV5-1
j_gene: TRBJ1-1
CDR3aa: ASSLGARGMTEAF

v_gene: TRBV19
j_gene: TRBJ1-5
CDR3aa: ASSTTGNSNQPQH

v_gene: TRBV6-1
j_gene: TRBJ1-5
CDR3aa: ASSESDRWGQPQH

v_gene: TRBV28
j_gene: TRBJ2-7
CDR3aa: ASSFKGTEQY

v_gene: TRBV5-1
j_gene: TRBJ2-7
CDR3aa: ASRQRDSPYEQY

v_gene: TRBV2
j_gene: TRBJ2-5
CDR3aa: ASRETGGRETQY

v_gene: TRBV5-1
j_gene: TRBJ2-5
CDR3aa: ASSPTQPETQY

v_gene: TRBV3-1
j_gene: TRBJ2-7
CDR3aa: ACSQRGDEQY

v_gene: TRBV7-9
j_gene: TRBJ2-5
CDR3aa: ASSPLAGGQETQY

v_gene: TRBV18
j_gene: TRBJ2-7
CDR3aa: ASSPIRGLGEQY

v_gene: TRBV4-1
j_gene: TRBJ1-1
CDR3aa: ASSRDRDRVVGTEAF

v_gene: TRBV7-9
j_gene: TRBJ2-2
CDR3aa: ASRDGTGNTGELF

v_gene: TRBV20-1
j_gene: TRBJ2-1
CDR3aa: SARGPTSGSGNEQF

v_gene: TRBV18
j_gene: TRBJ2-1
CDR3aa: ASSPRTTGNEQF

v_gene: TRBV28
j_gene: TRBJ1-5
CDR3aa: ASNLGGHQPQH

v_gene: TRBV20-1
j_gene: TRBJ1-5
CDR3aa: SALDRGNQPQH

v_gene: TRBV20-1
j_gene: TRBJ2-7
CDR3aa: SASAEGTYSYEQY

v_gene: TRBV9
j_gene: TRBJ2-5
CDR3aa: ASSVVDSWEETQY

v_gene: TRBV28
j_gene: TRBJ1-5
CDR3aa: ASSFLRVRGQPQH

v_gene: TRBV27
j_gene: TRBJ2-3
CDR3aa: ASSQNGDTQY

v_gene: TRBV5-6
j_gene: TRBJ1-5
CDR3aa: ASSLAGGGGNQPQH

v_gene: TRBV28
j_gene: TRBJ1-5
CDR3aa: ASSLKLQPQH

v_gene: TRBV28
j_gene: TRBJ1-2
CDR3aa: ASSPDRVLSYT

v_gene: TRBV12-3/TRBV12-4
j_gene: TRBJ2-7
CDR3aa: ASSFTGDYEQY

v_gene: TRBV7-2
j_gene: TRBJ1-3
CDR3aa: ASSPAGTWEPKSGNTIY

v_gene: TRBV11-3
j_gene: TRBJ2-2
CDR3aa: ASSSVGGSGELF